This T cell receptor beta chain is from a study of control samples from healthy donors and cancer patients. CDR1 LGHDT and CDR2 YNNKEL come from the germline V gene (reference sequence). The CDR3 is 18 residues long. V was clipped by 4 bases and J by 0 bases; unmatched bases: 11. The protocol was immunoSEQ multiplex PCR, while the TCRdb copy is restricted to in-frame clones and leaves out a portion. The data show about 190,000 clones, around 93% seen once. The receptor comes from a man aged 30 to 45 in good health. V gene TRBV3-1 (or the pseudogene TRBV3-2) combines with J gene TRBJ2-7; TRBD2 agrees at 11 bases. The material sequenced was blood. The DNA for the CDR3 is TGTGCCAGCAGCCCGGAACTAGCGGGGGCAGAGAGCTCCTACGAGCAGTACTTC. This encodes CASSPELAGAESSYEQYF.